This T cell receptor beta chain was documented in a study of blood T cell repertoires in COVID-19. Turning to the study itself: In each case, the material was cDNA or gDNA derived from T cells, B-cell-depleted T cells, or PBMCs.

There are 15 residues in the CDR3. Trimming took 4 bases from V and 2 from J, leaving 15 bases between them. Germline values: CDR1 SGHAT, CDR2 FQNNGV. Original processing methods: Amplifying reference gene primers gave estimates of nucleated cell counts. Assay used: immunoSEQ multiplex PCR; TCRdb lists only in-frame clones, some missing. Clonal size and the V and J genes are those of that table, whereas D and trimming came from the DNA. Of about 170,000 clones in the sample, about 86% were seen once. Input material: peripheral blood. The chain uses TRBV11-2 and TRBJ2-7; D possibly corresponds to TRBD2 (7 bases). The clonotype originates from a woman in her 70s who had recovered from COVID-19. The CDR3 here is CASSYLRGRPYEQYF. CDR3 bases: TGTGCCAGCAGCTATTTGCGGGGGCGCCCCTACGAGCAGTACTTC.